This record looks at one T cell receptor (beta chain) sequence and its context. Original methodology: From reference gene primer amplification, estimates of nucleated cell counts were derived. Profiling relied on immunoSEQ multiplex PCR, and the TCRdb table lists in-frame clones only, not all of them. That table is the source of V, J and clone size, and D and trimming were worked out from the DNA. The sample has 250,000 to 350,000 clones; almost 90% are singletons. The sample originates from a study of blood T cell repertoires in COVID-19. Background on the study: From the United States, Italy and Spain came samples of acute and convalescent COVID-19. PBMCs, B-cell-depleted T cells, or T cells provided the cDNA or gDNA that made up the material.

Those who participated ranged in age from roughly 18 to 100 years and resided in 20 to 30 US areas. Sequences were obtained from PBMCs or T cells enriched from blood (not recorded which). This TCR was recovered from a woman between 18 and 29 years old with acute COVID-19.

CDR3 in amino acids: CAASSTNYGYTF. In DNA form, the CDR3 reads TGTGCCGCGTCTTCGACTAACTATGGCTACACCTTC. The chain has TRBV19 and TRBJ1-2; D remains ambiguous. This CDR3 comprises 12 residues. The V gene lost 11 bases and the J gene lost 0 bases, with 10 bases spanning the gap. Germline V CDR1 and CDR2: LNHDA, SQIVND (reference sequence).